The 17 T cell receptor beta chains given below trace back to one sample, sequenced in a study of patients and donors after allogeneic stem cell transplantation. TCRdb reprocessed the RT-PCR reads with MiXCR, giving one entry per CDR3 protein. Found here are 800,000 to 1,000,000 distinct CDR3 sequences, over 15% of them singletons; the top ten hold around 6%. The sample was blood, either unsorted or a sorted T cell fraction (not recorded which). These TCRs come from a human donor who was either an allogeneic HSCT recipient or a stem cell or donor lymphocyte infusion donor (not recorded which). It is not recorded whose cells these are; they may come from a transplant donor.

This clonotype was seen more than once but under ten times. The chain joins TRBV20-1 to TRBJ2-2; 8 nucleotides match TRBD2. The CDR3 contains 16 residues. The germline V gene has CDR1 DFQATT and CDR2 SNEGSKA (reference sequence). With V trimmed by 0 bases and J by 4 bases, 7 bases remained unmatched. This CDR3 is CSARERKRGSTGELFF. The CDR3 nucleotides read TGCAGTGCTAGAGAGAGGAAGCGGGGGAGCACCGGGGAGCTGTTTTTT.

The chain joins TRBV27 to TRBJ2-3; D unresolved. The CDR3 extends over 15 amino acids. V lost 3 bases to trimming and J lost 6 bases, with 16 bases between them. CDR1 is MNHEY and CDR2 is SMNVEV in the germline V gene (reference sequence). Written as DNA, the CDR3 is TGTGCCAGCAGTTTTTATAGTTCAACGCCCGATACGCAGTATTTT. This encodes CASSFYSSTPDTQYF.

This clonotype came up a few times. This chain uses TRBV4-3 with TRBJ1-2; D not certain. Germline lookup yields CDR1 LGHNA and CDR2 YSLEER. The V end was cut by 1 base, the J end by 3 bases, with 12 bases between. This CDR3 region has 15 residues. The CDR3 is CASSQGPSLDYGYTF. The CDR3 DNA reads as TGCGCCAGCAGCCAAGGTCCCAGTTTGGACTATGGCTACACCTTC.

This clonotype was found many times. Written as DNA, the CDR3 is TGTGCCAGCAGTTTAGTCGTCACCTACGAGCAGTACTTC. This gives the protein CASSLVVTYEQYF. The V gene is TRBV12-3 or TRBV12-4, the J gene TRBJ2-7; no clear D. The CDR3 has 13 amino acids. Deletions cut 1 base from V and 2 bases from J, with 6 bases between.

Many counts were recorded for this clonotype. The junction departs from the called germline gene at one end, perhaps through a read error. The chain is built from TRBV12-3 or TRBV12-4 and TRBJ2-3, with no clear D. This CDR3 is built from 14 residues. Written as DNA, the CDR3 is TGCGCCAGCAGCTTGGGAAGGGGCACAGATACGCAGTATTTT. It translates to CASSLGRGTDTQYF.

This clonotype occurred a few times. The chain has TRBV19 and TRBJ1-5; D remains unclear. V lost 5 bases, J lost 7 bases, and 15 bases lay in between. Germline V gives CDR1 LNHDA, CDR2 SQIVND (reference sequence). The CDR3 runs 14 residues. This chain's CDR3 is CASSPVRSGQPQHF. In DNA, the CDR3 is TGTGCCAGTAGTCCAGTCAGGAGCGGGCAGCCCCAGCATTTT.

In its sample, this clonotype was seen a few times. CDR3 sequence: CASSLGGSRSYNEQFF. As DNA, the CDR3 is TGTGCCAGCAGCCTGGGAGGGTCCCGCTCCTACAATGAGCAGTTCTTC. V and J are TRBV3-1 and TRBJ2-1; 7 nucleotides align to TRBD2. The CDR3 is 16 amino acids. J lost 0 bases, V lost 4 bases, and 6 bases had no gene match. The germline V gene encodes CDR1 LGHDT and CDR2 YNNKEL (reference sequence).

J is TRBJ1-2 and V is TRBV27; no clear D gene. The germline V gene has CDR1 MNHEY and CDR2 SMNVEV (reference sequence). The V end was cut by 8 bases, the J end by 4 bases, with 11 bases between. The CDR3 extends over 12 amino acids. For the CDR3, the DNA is TGTGCCAGCTCGTCAGCCGCCTATGGCTACACCTTC. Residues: CASSSAAYGYTF.

DNA of the CDR3: TGTGCCAGCAGTTTAGCGCATAGCGAGAGGGCCTCCGGGGAGCTGTTTTTT. Translated, it gives CASSLAHSERASGELFF. The chain has TRBV12-3 or TRBV12-4 and TRBJ2-2, with D tentatively TRBD2 (5 bases). V dropped 0 bases and J dropped 6 bases, with 17 bases sitting between them. The length of the CDR3 is 17 residues.

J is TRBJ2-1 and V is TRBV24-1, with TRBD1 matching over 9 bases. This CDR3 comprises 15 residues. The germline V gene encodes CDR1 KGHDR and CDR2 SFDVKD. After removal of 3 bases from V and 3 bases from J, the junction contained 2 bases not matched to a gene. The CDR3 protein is CATSDRTGVYNEQFF. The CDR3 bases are TGTGCCACCAGTGATCGGACAGGGGTCTACAATGAGCAGTTCTTC.

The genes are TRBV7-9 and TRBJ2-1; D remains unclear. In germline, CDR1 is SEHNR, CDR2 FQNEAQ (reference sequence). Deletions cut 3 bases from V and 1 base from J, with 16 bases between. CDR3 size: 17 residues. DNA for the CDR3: TGTGCCAGCAGCTTCCCTCTGGCAGGACCGTCCTACAATGAGCAGTTCTTC. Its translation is CASSFPLAGPSYNEQFF.

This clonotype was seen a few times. This CDR3 reads CASSQEGGASGGASDTQYF. CDR3 coding DNA: TGCGCCAGCAGCCAAGAAGGAGGAGCTAGCGGGGGGGCCTCAGATACGCAGTATTTT. The gene calls are TRBV4-3 and TRBJ2-3, with 12 bases that match TRBD2. Germline V gene sequence: CDR1 LGHNA, CDR2 YSLEER. The V gene end was trimmed by 0 bases and the J gene end by 4 bases; junction bases not matched to a gene: 11. The CDR3 loop spans 19 amino acids.

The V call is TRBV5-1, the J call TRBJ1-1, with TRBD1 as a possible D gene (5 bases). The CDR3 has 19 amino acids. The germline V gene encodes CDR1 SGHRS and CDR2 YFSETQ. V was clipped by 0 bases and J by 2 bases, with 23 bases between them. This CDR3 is CASSLVPTGFKKGNTEAFF. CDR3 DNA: TGCGCCAGCAGCTTGGTACCCACAGGATTTAAGAAGGGTAACACTGAAGCTTTCTTT.

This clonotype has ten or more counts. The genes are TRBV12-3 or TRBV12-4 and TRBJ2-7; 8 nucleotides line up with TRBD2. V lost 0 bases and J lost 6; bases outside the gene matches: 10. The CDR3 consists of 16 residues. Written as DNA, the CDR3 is TGTGCCAGCAGTTTAGCGCGGGGTAGCGGGATGGGCGAGCAGTACTTC. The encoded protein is CASSLARGSGMGEQYF.

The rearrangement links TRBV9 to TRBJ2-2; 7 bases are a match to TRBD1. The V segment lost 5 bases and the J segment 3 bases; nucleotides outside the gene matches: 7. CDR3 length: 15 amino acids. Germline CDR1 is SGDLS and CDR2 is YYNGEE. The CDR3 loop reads CASSQQGRDTGELFF. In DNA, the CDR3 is TGTGCCAGCAGTCAACAGGGGCGTGACACCGGGGAGCTGTTTTTT.

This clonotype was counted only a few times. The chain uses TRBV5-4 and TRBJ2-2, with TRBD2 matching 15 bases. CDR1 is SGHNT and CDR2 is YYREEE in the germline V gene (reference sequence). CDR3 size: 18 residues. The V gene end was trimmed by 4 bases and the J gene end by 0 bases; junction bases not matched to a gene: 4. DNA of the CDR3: TGTGCCAGCAGCCTCGGACTAGCGGGAGGGCCGAACACCGGGGAGCTGTTTTTT. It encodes CASSLGLAGGPNTGELFF.

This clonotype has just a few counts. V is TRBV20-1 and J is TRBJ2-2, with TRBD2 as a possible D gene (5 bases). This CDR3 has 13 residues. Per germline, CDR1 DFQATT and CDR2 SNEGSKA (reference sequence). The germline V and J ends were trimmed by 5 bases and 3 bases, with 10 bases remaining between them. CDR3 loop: CSAWTSDTGELFF. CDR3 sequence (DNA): TGCAGTGCTTGGACTTCTGACACCGGGGAGCTGTTTTTT.